This T cell receptor (beta chain) was obtained from a study of CD8 T cells in ankylosing spondylitis. Study-wide findings and caveats: A subset of motif variants has previously been described in the synovial fluid and blood of reactive arthritis. As for the disease-linked clones, they showed a CD8+ phenotype and occurred at relatively low frequencies in peripheral blood.

Via MiXCR, TCRdb re-called the 5' RACE reads, giving one row per CDR3 protein. The sample contains approximately 300,000 distinct CDR3 sequences, more than 20% of which appear only once. This clonotype was recorded a few times. Its antigen remains unknown. This CDR3 is built from 15 residues. The germline V and J ends were trimmed by 1 base and 1 base, with 9 bases remaining between them. Germline CDR1 reads LGHNA; CDR2 reads YSLEER. This rearrangement joins TRBV4-3 to TRBJ2-3, with D maybe TRBD2 (5 bases). The sequence was obtained from a female donor with ankylosing spondylitis or in good health (not recorded which). Sample: blood, either unsorted or a sorted T cell fraction (not recorded which). The CDR3 region has the DNA TGCGCCAGCAGCCAAGGCCAGCGGCGCACAGATACGCAGTATTTT. This codes for CASSQGQRRTDTQYF.